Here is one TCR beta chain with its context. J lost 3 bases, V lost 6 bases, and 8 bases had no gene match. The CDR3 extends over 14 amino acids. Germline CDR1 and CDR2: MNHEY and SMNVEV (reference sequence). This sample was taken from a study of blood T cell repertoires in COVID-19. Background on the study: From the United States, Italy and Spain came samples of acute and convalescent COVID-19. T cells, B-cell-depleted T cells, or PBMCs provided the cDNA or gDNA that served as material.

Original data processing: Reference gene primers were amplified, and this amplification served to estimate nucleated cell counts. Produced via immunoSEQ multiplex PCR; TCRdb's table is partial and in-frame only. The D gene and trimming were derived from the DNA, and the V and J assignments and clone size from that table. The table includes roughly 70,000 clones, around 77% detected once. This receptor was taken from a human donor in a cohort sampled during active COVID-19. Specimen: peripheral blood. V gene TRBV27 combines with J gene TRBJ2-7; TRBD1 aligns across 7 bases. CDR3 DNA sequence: TGTGCCAGCAGGGACTTGAGACAGGGCTACGAGCAGTACTTC. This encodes CASRDLRQGYEQYF.